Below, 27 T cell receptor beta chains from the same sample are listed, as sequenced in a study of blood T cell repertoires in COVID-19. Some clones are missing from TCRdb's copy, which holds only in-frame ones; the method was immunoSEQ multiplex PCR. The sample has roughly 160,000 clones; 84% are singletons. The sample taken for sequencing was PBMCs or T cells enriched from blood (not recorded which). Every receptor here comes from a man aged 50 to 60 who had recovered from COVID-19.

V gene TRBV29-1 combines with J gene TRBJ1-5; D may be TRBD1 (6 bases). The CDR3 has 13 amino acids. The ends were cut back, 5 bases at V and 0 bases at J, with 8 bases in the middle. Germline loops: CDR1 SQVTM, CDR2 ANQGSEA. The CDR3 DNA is TGCAGCGTTATGACAGGTAGCAATCAGCCCCAGCATTTT. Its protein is CSVMTGSNQPQHF.

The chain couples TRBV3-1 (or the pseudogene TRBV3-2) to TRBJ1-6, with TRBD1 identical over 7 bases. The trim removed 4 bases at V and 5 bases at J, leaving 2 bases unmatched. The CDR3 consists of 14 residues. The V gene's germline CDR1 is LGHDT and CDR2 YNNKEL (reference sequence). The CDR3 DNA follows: TGTGCCAGCAGCCGTGGGACAGATAATTCACCCCTCCACTTT. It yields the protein CASSRGTDNSPLHF.

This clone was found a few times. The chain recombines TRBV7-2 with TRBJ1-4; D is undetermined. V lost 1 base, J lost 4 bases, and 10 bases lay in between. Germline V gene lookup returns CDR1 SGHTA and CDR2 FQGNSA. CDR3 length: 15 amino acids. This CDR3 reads CASSLDPGYNEKLFF. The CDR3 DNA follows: TGTGCCAGCAGCTTAGACCCGGGTTATAATGAAAAACTGTTTTTT.

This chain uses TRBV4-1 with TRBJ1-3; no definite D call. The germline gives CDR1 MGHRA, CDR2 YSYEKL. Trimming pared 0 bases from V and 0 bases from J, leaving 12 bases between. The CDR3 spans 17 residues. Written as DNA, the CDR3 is TGCGCCAGCAGCCAAGATTCCCCGGTACTCTCTGGAAACACCATATATTTT. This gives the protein CASSQDSPVLSGNTIYF.

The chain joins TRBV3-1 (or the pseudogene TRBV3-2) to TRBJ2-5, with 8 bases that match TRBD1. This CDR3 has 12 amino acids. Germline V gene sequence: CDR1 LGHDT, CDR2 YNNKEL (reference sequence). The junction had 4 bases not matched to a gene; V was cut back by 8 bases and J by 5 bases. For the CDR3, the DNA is TGTGCCAGCGACGGACAGGGCGAGACCCAGTACTTC. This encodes CASDGQGETQYF.

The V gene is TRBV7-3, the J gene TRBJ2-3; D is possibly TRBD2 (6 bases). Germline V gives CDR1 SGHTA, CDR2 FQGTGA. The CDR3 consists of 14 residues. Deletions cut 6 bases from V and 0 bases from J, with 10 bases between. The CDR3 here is CASSRGSSTDTQYF. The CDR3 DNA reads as TGTGCCAGCAGTCGGGGGAGCAGCACAGATACGCAGTATTTT.

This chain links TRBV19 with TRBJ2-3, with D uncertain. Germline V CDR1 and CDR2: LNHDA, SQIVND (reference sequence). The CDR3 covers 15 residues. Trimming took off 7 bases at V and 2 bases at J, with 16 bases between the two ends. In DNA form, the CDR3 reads TGTGCCAGTACCCCCTTCGCGGATAACACAGATACGCAGTATTTT. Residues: CASTPFADNTDTQYF.

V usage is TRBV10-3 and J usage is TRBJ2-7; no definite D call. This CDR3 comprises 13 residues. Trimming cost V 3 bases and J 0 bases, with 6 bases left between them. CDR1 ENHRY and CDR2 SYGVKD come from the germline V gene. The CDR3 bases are TGTGCCATCAGTGAACAGAGCTCCTACGAGCAGTACTTC. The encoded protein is CAISEQSSYEQYF.

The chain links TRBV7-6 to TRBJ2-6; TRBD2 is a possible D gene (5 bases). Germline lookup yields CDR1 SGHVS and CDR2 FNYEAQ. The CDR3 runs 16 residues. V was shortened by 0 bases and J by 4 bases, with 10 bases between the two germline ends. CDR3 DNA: TGTGCCAGCAGCTTAGCGATGGGAGTCGGGGCCAACGTCCTGACTTTC. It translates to CASSLAMGVGANVLTF.

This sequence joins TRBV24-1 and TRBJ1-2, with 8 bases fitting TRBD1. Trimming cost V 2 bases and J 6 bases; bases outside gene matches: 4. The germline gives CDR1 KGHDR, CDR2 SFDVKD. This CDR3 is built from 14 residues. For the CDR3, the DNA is TGTGCCACCAGTGATTCCGGGACAGGCCATGGCTACACCTTC. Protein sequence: CATSDSGTGHGYTF.

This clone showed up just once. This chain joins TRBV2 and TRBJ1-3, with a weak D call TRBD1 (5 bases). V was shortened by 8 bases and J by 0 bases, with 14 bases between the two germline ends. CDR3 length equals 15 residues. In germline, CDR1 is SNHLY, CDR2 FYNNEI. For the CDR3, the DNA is TGTGCCAGCCAAAGGGGTGTCGGCTCTGGAAACACCATATATTTT. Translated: CASQRGVGSGNTIYF.

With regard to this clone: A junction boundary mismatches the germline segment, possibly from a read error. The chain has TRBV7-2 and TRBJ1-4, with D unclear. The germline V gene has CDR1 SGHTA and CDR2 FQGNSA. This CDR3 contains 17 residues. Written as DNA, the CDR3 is TGTGCCAGCAGTTTAGGCTCGGCCCGAACCCTAGGTTGGAAACTGTTTTTT. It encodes CASSLGSARTLGWKLFF.

CDR3 loop: CASSSTAGNTIYF. In DNA, the CDR3 is TGTGCCAGCAGCTCAACAGCCGGAAACACCATATATTTT. The rearrangement uses TRBV3-1 (or the pseudogene TRBV3-2) and TRBJ1-3; D remains unclear. The CDR3 sequence is 13 residues long. Germline V gene data show CDR1 as LGHDT and CDR2 as YNNKEL (reference sequence). Trimming shortened V by 5 bases and J by 4 bases, and 9 bases separated the two germline ends.

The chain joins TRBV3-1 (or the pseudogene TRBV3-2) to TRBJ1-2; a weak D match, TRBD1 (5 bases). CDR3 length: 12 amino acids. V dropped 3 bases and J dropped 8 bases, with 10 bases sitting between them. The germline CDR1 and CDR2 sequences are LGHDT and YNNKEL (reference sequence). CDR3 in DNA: TGTGCCAGCAGCCAGGGGGACTTGGGCTACACCTTC. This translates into CASSQGDLGYTF.

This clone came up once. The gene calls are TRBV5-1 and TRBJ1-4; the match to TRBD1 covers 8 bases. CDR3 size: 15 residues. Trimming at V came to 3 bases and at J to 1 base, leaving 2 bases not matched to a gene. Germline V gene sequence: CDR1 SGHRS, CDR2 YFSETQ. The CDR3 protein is CASSSQGGTNEKLFF. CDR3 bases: TGCGCCAGCAGCTCACAGGGGGGAACTAATGAAAAACTGTTTTTT.

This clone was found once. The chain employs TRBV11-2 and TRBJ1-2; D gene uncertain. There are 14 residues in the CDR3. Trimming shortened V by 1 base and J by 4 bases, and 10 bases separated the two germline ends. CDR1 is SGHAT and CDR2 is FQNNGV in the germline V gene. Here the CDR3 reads CASSLGRQVYGYTF. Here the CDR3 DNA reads TGTGCCAGCAGCTTAGGGAGGCAAGTCTATGGCTACACCTTC.

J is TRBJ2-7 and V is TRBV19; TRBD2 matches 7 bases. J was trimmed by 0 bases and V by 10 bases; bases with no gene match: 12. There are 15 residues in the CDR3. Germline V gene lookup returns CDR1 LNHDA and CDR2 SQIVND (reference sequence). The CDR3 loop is CATTHTGGSSYEQYF. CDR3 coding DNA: TGTGCCACCACACACACCGGGGGGAGCTCCTACGAGCAGTACTTC. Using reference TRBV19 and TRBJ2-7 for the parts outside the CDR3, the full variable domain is DGGITQSPKYLFRKEGQNVTLSCEQNLNHDAMYWYRQDPGQGLRLIYYSQIVNDFQKGDIAEGYSVSREKKESFPLTVTSAQKNPTAFYLCATTHTGGSSYEQYFGPGTRLTVT.

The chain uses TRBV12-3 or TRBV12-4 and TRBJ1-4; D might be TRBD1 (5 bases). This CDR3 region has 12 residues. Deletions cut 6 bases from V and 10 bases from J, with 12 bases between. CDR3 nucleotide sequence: TGTGCCAGCAGGGTAGGGAGGGGAAAACTGTTTTTT. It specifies CASRVGRGKLFF.

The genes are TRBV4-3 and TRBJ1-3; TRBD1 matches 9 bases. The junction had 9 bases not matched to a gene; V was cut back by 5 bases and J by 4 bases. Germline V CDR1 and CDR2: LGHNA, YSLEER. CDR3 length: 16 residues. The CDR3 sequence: CASSRFGTGLGNTIYF. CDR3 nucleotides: TGCGCCAGCAGCAGGTTTGGGACAGGGTTAGGAAACACCATATATTTT.

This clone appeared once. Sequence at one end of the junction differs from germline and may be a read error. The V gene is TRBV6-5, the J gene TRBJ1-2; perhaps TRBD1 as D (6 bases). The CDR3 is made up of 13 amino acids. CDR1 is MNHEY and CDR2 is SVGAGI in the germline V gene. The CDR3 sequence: CASRPRADRPIRF. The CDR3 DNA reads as TGTGCCAGCAGGCCGAGAGCCGACAGGCCTATTCGCTTC.

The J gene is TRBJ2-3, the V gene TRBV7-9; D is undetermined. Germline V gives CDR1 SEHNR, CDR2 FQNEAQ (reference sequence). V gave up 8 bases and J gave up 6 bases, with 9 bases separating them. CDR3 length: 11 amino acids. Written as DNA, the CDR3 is TGTGCCAGCTCCTTGAGGGATACGCAGTATTTT. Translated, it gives CASSLRDTQYF.

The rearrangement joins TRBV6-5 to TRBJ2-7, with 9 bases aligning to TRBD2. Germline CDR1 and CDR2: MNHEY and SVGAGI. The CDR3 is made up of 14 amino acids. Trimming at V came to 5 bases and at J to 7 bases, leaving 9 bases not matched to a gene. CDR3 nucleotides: TGTGCCAGCAGTCCCCTAGCGGGGCCAGGGGAGCAGTACTTC. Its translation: CASSPLAGPGEQYF.

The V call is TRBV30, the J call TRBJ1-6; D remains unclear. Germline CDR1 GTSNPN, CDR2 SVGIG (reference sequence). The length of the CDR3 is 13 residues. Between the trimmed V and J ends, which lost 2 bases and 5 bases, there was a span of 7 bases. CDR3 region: CAWSNSNNSPLHF. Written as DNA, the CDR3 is TGTGCCTGGAGTAACAGTAATAATTCACCCCTCCACTTT.

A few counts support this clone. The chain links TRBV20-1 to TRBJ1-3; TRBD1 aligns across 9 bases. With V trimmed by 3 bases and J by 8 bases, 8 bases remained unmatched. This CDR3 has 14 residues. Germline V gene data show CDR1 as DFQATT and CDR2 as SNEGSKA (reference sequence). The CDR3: CSASKGQGPDTIYF. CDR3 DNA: TGCAGTGCTAGTAAGGGACAGGGCCCGGACACCATATATTTT.

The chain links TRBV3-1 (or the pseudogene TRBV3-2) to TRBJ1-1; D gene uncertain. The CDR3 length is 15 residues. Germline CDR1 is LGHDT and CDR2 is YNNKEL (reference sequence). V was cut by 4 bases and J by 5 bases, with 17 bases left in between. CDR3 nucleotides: TGTGCCAGCAGCCCCCAGAGGGCGATAAGGACTGAAGCTTTCTTT. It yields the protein CASSPQRAIRTEAFF.

The CDR3 region has the DNA TGCGCCAGCAGCCAAGTAGGCGGGCTTTGGGCGAGGAGCAATCAGCCCCAGCATTTT. Its translation: CASSQVGGLWARSNQPQHF. This chain uses TRBV4-1 with TRBJ1-5; no clear D. Germline CDR1 MGHRA, CDR2 YSYEKL. Trimming removed 1 base at V and 1 base at J, with 20 bases between. The CDR3 spans 19 residues.

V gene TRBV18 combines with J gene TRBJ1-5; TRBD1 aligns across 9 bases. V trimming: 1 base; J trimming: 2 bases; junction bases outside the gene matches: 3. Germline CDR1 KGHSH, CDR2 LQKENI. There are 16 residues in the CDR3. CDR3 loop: CASSPRDRDGNQPQHF. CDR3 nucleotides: TGTGCCAGCTCACCACGGGACAGGGACGGCAATCAGCCCCAGCATTTT.